Below, 3 T cell receptor beta chains from the same sample are listed, as sequenced in a study of cytotoxic CD8 clonotypes in ibrutinib-treated CLL. Assay: immunoSEQ multiplex PCR; the TCRdb copy retains only in-frame clones and omits some. The sample shows a few hundred thousand clones, 67% of them seen only once. The sequencing used PBMCs, collected after 36 months of ibrutinib treatment. These receptors all come from a human donor with chronic lymphocytic leukemia.

This clone has only a few counts. The V call is TRBV29-1, the J call TRBJ2-3; D is perhaps TRBD1 or TRBD2 (5 bases each). The CDR3 is made up of 14 amino acids. From germline, CDR1 is SQVTM and CDR2 ANQGSEA. Trimming took 2 bases from V and 5 from J, leaving 14 bases between them. CDR3 DNA sequence: TGCAGCGTTGAACCGGGGCAGAGAAAAGATACGCAGTATTTT. Protein product: CSVEPGQRKDTQYF.

The gene calls are TRBV11-2 and TRBJ2-7; weak D call: TRBD2 (5 bases). CDR1 is SGHAT, CDR2 FQNNGV, per germline. The CDR3 consists of 15 residues. Trimming pared 3 bases from V and 0 bases from J, leaving 12 bases between. The CDR3 nucleotides are TGTGCCAGCAGCTTCGGAGCGGCCAGCTCCTACGAGCAGTACTTC. The encoded protein is CASSFGAASSYEQYF.

This chain joins TRBV9 and TRBJ2-3, with D possibly TRBD1 on 6 matching bases. Trimming removed 3 bases at V and 5 bases at J, with 13 bases between. In germline, CDR1 is SGDLS, CDR2 YYNGEE. The CDR3 totals 14 residues. CDR3 in amino acids: CASSAGQTGDTQYF. The DNA of the CDR3 is TGTGCCAGCAGCGCCGGACAGACGGGAGATACGCAGTATTTT.